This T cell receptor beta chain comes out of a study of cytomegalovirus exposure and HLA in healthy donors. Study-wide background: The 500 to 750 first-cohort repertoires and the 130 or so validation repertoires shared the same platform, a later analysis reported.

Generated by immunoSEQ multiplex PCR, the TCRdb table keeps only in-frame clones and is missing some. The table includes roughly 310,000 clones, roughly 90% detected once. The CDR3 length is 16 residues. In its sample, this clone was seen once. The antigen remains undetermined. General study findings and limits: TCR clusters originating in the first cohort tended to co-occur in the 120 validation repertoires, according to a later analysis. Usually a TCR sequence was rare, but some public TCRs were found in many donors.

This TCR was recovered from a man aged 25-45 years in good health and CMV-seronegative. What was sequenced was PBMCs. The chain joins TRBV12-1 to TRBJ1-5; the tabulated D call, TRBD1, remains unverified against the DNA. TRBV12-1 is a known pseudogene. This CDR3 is CASSFVLDKSNQPQHF. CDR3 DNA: TGTGCCAGCAGCTTTGTTCTGGACAAGAGCAATCAGCCCCAGCATTTT.